This T cell receptor (beta chain) is from a study of graft-versus-host responses after intestinal transplantation. Study overall: The whole recipient group had anti-thymocyte globulin induction followed by tacrolimus and steroids for around three years. Study-wide results and caveats: Early after transplant, HvG clones declined as circulating GvH clones peaked.

The trim removed 0 bases at V and 2 bases at J, leaving 7 bases unmatched. The CDR3 runs 18 residues. Germline V CDR1 and CDR2: LGHNA, YSLEER. About this clone: Its antigen is unidentified.

TCRdb's table, derived via immunoSEQ multiplex PCR, lists solely in-frame clones and lacks some. Of 21,000 or so clones in the sample, roughly 89% were seen once. The chain employs TRBV4-3 and TRBJ2-5; 12 positions match TRBD2. The sequencing used PBMCs, collected roughly 65 days after intestinal transplantation. The TCR sequence derives from a human patient who received an intestinal transplant, so some T cells may come from the graft donor. In nucleotides, the CDR3 is TGCGCCAGCAGCCAAGATCCTCTCGGACTAGCGGGGCAAGAGACCCAGTACTTC. Residues: CASSQDPLGLAGQETQYF.